These 9 T cell receptor beta chains were all obtained from the same sample, sequenced in a study of T cells in localized non-small cell lung cancer. Method: immunoSEQ multiplex PCR; TCRdb's copy keeps in-frame clones and lacks some. The sample consists of 40,000 to 65,000 clones, about 87% of them appearing once. The sequencing here drew on PBMCs, taken before any cancer treatment. Every receptor here comes from a female donor with stage II lung adenocarcinoma.

The chain carries TRBV7-2 and TRBJ2-3; D gene ambiguous. The CDR3 has 15 residues. V was cut by 1 base and J by 2 bases, with 10 bases left in between. Germline V CDR1 and CDR2: SGHTA, FQGNSA. The CDR3: CASSLVAADTDTQYF. As DNA, the CDR3 is TGTGCCAGCAGCTTAGTGGCCGCAGACACAGATACGCAGTATTTT.

CDR3 sequence reads: CASSLPGGSSYNEQFF. The CDR3 DNA follows: TGTGCCAGCAGTTTACCGGGGGGAAGCTCCTACAATGAGCAGTTCTTC. The rearrangement joins TRBV27 to TRBJ2-1; TRBD2 matches 7 bases. Per germline, CDR1 MNHEY and CDR2 SMNVEV (reference sequence). Trimming cost V 2 bases and J 0 bases; bases outside gene matches: 4. This CDR3 has 16 residues.

The V and J genes are TRBV5-4 and TRBJ1-4, with 10 bases fitting TRBD1. This CDR3 spans 14 amino acids. The J segment lost 8 bases and the V segment lost 2 bases, leaving 3 bases of the junction unmatched. Germline lookup yields CDR1 SGHNT and CDR2 YYREEE (reference sequence). The CDR3 loop reads CASSFGQGGEKLFF. CDR3 nucleotide sequence: TGTGCCAGCAGCTTCGGACAGGGGGGGGAAAAACTGTTTTTT.

The chain has TRBV11-2 and TRBJ1-2, with 7 positions matching TRBD1. This CDR3 is 13 amino acids long. The germline V gene encodes CDR1 SGHAT and CDR2 FQNNGV. V was pared by 6 bases and J by 2 bases, with 3 bases of the junction left unmatched. The chain's CDR3 is CASRTTGNYGYTF. As DNA, the CDR3 is TGTGCCAGCAGAACGACAGGGAACTATGGCTACACCTTC. The full variable domain, completed using reference TRBV11-2 and TRBJ1-2, is EAGVAQSPRYKIIEKRQSVAFWCNPISGHATLYWYQQILGQGPKLLIQFQNNGVVDDSQLPKDRFSAERLKGVDSTLKIQPAKLEDSAVYLCASRTTGNYGYTFGSGTRLTVV.

The gene calls are TRBV5-1 and TRBJ1-1; possibly TRBD1 for D (5 bases). Trimming removed 5 bases at V and 3 bases at J, with 14 bases between. The CDR3 extends over 14 amino acids. Germline CDR1 and CDR2: SGHRS and YFSETQ. CDR3 DNA: TGCGCCAGCAGAGACAGATTAAAGGACACTGAAGCTTTCTTT. Amino acid sequence: CASRDRLKDTEAFF.

The rearrangement uses TRBV2 and TRBJ1-3; 8 bases line up with TRBD1. Germline assignment: CDR1 SNHLY and CDR2 FYNNEI. The J segment lost 3 bases and the V segment lost 10 bases, leaving 11 bases of the junction unmatched. The CDR3 is 15 amino acids. The CDR3 sequence is CATSTGGLGGNTIYF. DNA of the CDR3: TGTGCCACCTCCACAGGGGGTCTCGGTGGAAACACCATATATTTT. Together with reference TRBV2 and TRBJ1-3, the CDR3 gives the full variable domain: EPEVTQTPSHQVTQMGQEVILRCVPISNHLYFYWYRQILGQKVEFLVSFYNNEISEKSEIFDDQFSVERPDGSNFTLKIRSTKLEDSAMYFCATSTGGLGGNTIYFGEGSWLTVV.

The chain joins TRBV2 to TRBJ1-3; D perhaps matches TRBD1 (5 bases). CDR1 is SNHLY, CDR2 FYNNEI, per germline. This CDR3 region has 13 residues. The V end was cut by 7 bases, the J end by 2 bases, with 9 bases between. CDR3 sequence reads: CASIQETGNTIYF. CDR3 nucleotide sequence: TGTGCCAGCATACAGGAAACTGGAAACACCATATATTTT. The whole variable domain, remainder taken from reference TRBV2 and TRBJ1-3, is EPEVTQTPSHQVTQMGQEVILRCVPISNHLYFYWYRQILGQKVEFLVSFYNNEISEKSEIFDDQFSVERPDGSNFTLKIRSTKLEDSAMYFCASIQETGNTIYFGEGSWLTVV.

CDR3 nucleotide sequence: TGTGCCAGTAGTATAGGATTAGGGGGCAATCAGCCCCAGCATTTT. It specifies CASSIGLGGNQPQHF. This chain joins TRBV19 and TRBJ1-5, with a weak D call TRBD1 (5 bases). With 1 base removed from V and 2 bases from J, the gap between germline ends came to 9 bases. Per the germline V gene, CDR1 is LNHDA and CDR2 is SQIVND (reference sequence). The CDR3 loop spans 15 amino acids.

This clone was recorded only once. This sequence joins TRBV6-1 and TRBJ1-5, with D tentatively TRBD1 (5 bases). Germline CDR1 MNHNS, CDR2 SASEGT. CDR3 length: 14 amino acids. V was trimmed by 1 base and J by 5 bases, leaving 9 bases between them. CDR3 loop: CASSEDKGYQPQHF. CDR3 bases: TGTGCCAGCAGTGAAGACAAGGGGTATCAGCCCCAGCATTTT.